A single sample is the source of the 9 T cell receptor beta chains below, sequenced in a study of identifying expanded T cells in peripheral blood. Clones were read by immunoSEQ multiplex PCR, and TCRdb kept only the in-frame ones, dropping some. The sample records approximately 81,000 clones, roughly 84% being singletons. Material for sequencing was blood. The source of these receptors is a person aged 18-70 years in good health.

The CDR3 region has the DNA TGTGCCAGCAGCCAAGATCGGACTAGCGGGACTGATACGCAGTATTTT. Translating gives CASSQDRTSGTDTQYF. This chain joins TRBV4-2 and TRBJ2-3; 12 nucleotides match TRBD2. The CDR3 spans 16 residues. The V gene's germline CDR1 is LGHNA and CDR2 YNFKEQ. V lost 0 bases and J lost 6; bases outside the gene matches: 4.

The chain uses TRBV21-1 and TRBJ2-7; the listed D gene, TRBD2, was not tested against the DNA. TRBV21-1 is annotated as a pseudogene. This CDR3 is 14 amino acids long. The DNA for the CDR3 is TGTGCCAGCAGCACCAGGGGAGGGGGCTACGAGCAGTACTTC. Translation gives CASSTRGGGYEQYF.

The rearrangement joins TRBV27 to TRBJ2-1; D remains unclear. The CDR3 is 18 amino acids. V lost 5 bases and J 0 bases, leaving 20 bases between the germline ends. CDR1 and CDR2 from the germline V gene are MNHEY and SMNVEV (reference sequence). DNA for the CDR3: TGTGCCAGCAGTCCTCTAAGGGAACAGCTGAGCTCCTACAATGAGCAGTTCTTC. Translated, it gives CASSPLREQLSSYNEQFF.

This chain joins TRBV9 and TRBJ1-5, with no clear D. The germline V gene encodes CDR1 SGDLS and CDR2 YYNGEE. This CDR3 spans 14 amino acids. Trimming removed 5 bases from V and 0 bases from J, with 9 bases in between. The CDR3 DNA is TGTGCCAGCAGTCGAACGAATAGCAATCAGCCCCAGCATTTT. It encodes CASSRTNSNQPQHF.

V is TRBV19 and J is TRBJ2-1; TRBD1 is a possible D gene (5 bases). CDR1 and CDR2 from the germline V gene are LNHDA and SQIVND (reference sequence). The CDR3 runs to 14 residues. V lost 5 bases and J lost 12, with 20 bases in between. CDR3 sequence: CASSVQPQGFGQFF. CDR3 bases: TGTGCCAGTAGTGTTCAACCCCAGGGATTTGGGCAGTTCTTC.

This chain links TRBV7-3 with TRBJ2-2; 7 bases match TRBD2. With V trimmed by 0 bases and J by 2 bases, 3 bases remained unmatched. This CDR3 spans 16 amino acids. Germline V gives CDR1 SGHTA, CDR2 FQGTGA. Here the CDR3 reads CASSLTGGSNTGELFF. CDR3 bases: TGTGCCAGCAGCTTAACGGGCGGGAGCAACACCGGGGAGCTGTTTTTT.

With respect to this clone: Other DNA sequences in this sample translate to the same CDR3. V is TRBV25-1 and J is TRBJ2-6; 7 nucleotides align to TRBD2. In germline, CDR1 is MGHDK, CDR2 SYGVNS. The CDR3 sequence is 16 residues long. Trimming cost V 1 base and J 0 bases; bases outside gene matches: 0. CDR3: CASSEWGGSGANVLTF. The CDR3 DNA follows: TGTGCCAGCAGTGAATGGGGGGGCTCTGGGGCCAACGTCCTGACTTTC.

This rearrangement joins TRBV29-1 to TRBJ1-5; maybe TRBD1 (6 bases). The CDR3 has 15 amino acids. The V end was cut by 2 bases, the J end by 5 bases, with 16 bases between. From germline, CDR1 is SQVTM and CDR2 ANQGSEA. The CDR3 nucleotides read TGCAGCGTTGAACTGGCAGGGGTTCAGGATCAGCCCCAGCATTTT. As protein: CSVELAGVQDQPQHF.

This clone was counted a few times. The rearrangement uses TRBV7-9 and TRBJ1-1; D is undetermined. Germline values: CDR1 SEHNR, CDR2 FQNEAQ (reference sequence). V was trimmed by 5 bases and J by 3 bases, leaving 13 bases between them. The CDR3 has 14 amino acids. The CDR3 is CASSLWFRDTEAFF. The CDR3 coding sequence is TGTGCCAGCAGCCTATGGTTCCGGGACACTGAAGCTTTCTTT.